This T cell receptor (beta chain) was identified in a study of cytomegalovirus exposure and HLA in healthy donors. In the study overall: The roughly 110 validation repertoires were reported in a later analysis to have been generated on the same platform as the roughly 680 first-cohort repertoires. Study-wide results and caveats: The TCR clusters that emerged in the first cohort tended, a later analysis found, to co-occur in the 120 or so validation repertoires. Researchers counted 164 TCR beta chains as cytomegalovirus-associated. Using the classifier, cytomegalovirus status was reportedly diagnosed with high specificity and sensitivity.

Only in-frame clones appear in the TCRdb table, and some are missing; sequencing was by immunoSEQ multiplex PCR. The table has about 130,000 clones, 85% to 90% seen once. The CDR3 runs 21 residues. In germline, CDR1 is MNHEY, CDR2 SMNVEV (reference sequence). The V segment lost 6 bases and the J segment 3 bases; nucleotides outside the gene matches: 24. For this clone: The target antigen is unknown.

The sample comprised PBMCs. The clonotype originates from a woman under 30 in good health and CMV-seronegative. J is TRBJ2-1 and V is TRBV27; the match to TRBD1 covers 9 bases. Here the CDR3 reads CASSSPLSRDREVPLYNEQFF. CDR3 coding DNA: TGTGCCAGCAGCTCTCCATTGTCCCGGGACAGGGAGGTGCCCCTCTACAATGAGCAGTTCTTC.